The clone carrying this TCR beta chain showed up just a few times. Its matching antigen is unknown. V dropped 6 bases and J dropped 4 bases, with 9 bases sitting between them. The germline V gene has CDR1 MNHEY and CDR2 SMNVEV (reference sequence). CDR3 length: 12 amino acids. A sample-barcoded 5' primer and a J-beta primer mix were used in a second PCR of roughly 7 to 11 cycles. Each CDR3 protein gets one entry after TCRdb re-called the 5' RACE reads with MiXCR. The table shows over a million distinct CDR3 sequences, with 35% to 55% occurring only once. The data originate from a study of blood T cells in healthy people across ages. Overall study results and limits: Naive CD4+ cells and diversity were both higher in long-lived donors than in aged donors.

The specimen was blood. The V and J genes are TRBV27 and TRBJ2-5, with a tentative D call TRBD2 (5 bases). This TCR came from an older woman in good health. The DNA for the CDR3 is TGTGCCAGCAGAACCAGCGGAGAGACCCAGTACTTC. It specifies CASRTSGETQYF.